Below, 20 T cell receptor beta chains from the same sample are listed, as sequenced in a study of cytomegalovirus exposure and HLA in healthy donors (dated by TCRdb to the late 2010s). The library was produced with the immunoSEQ multiplex PCR assay. A mixture of 60 forward primers for TCR Vbeta segments and 13 reverse primers for TCR Jbeta segments was used in the multiplex PCR. The clones in this table, taken by TCRdb from immuneACCESS, are in-frame only. Not every clone is retained; where verified, under half of the shortfall comes from an unresolved V gene, and the cause of the rest is unknown. In all, the sample holds about 55,000 clones, and approximately 71% of those were seen once. The ten largest clones take up roughly 36% of the sample. Sequencing was done on a sample of PBMCs. Receptors were obtained from a man aged 35 to 55 in good health and CMV-seropositive.

The chain uses TRBV7-2 and TRBJ1-2, with 10 bases identical to TRBD1. The CDR3 length is 14 residues. The germline gives CDR1 SGHTA, CDR2 FQGNSA. Germline trimming cut 4 bases from V and 7 bases from J; bases unmatched to any gene: 6. This CDR3 reads CASSSDRGQGGYTF. The CDR3 DNA sequence: TGTGCCAGCAGCTCCGACAGGGGGCAGGGTGGCTACACCTTC.

V is TRBV5-1 and J is TRBJ1-1, with 7 bases lining up with TRBD1. The V gene end was trimmed by 3 bases and the J gene end by 5 bases; junction bases not matched to a gene: 16. Germline-derived CDR1 and CDR2 are SGHRS and YFSETQ. This CDR3 comprises 17 residues. The CDR3 DNA follows: TGCGCCAGCAGCTCAGGCGAAAAGGGGGCTAGGAGGACTGAAGCTTTCTTT. This codes for CASSSGEKGARRTEAFF. The full variable domain, its missing parts supplied by reference TRBV5-1 and TRBJ1-1, is KAGVTQTPRYLIKTRGQQVTLSCSPISGHRSVSWYQQTPGQGLQFLFEYFSETQRNKGNFPGRFSGRQFSNSRSEMNVSTLELGDSALYLCASSSGEKGARRTEAFFGQGTRLTVV.

V and J are TRBV7-3 and TRBJ1-6, with D unclear. V was trimmed by 2 bases and J by 5 bases, leaving 10 bases between them. Per germline, CDR1 SGHTA and CDR2 FQGTGA. The CDR3 totals 15 residues. The CDR3 coding sequence is TGTGCCAGCAGCTTAGTGGGGAGCAATAATTCACCCCTCCACTTT. Protein: CASSLVGSNNSPLHF.

The rearrangement uses TRBV2 and TRBJ2-2; D might be TRBD2 (5 bases). The CDR3 sequence is 14 residues long. Trimming took 6 bases from V and 4 from J, leaving 12 bases between them. Germline V CDR1 and CDR2: SNHLY, FYNNEI. Here the CDR3 DNA reads TGTGCCAGCAGGCCCCGGGGTGTCACCGGGGAGCTGTTTTTT. Translation gives CASRPRGVTGELFF.

This clone was picked up one time. The rearrangement joins TRBV4-1 to TRBJ2-3, with TRBD2 identical over 8 bases. Trimming took 10 bases from V and 5 from J; bases not matched to a gene: 8. The CDR3 is made up of 13 amino acids. From germline, CDR1 is MGHRA and CDR2 YSYEKL. DNA of the CDR3: TGCGCCACGTCGGGGGGGCTGGTAGATACGCAGTATTTT. It codes for CATSGGLVDTQYF.

The rearrangement joins TRBV7-9 to TRBJ1-6; 8 nucleotides match TRBD1. CDR1 SEHNR and CDR2 FQNEAQ come from the germline V gene (reference sequence). The CDR3 loop spans 16 amino acids. The trim removed 6 bases at V and 4 bases at J, leaving 8 bases unmatched. The CDR3 here is CASSIGQGFYNSPLHF. CDR3 coding DNA: TGTGCCAGCAGTATTGGACAGGGTTTTTATAATTCACCCCTCCACTTT.

The chain couples TRBV2 to TRBJ2-5; 7 positions agree with TRBD1. The CDR3 sequence is 14 residues long. V trimming: 5 bases; J trimming: 5 bases; junction bases outside the gene matches: 8. Looked up from germline, CDR1 is SNHLY and CDR2 is FYNNEI. CDR3 sequence: CASSYTDRVETQYF. CDR3 in DNA: TGTGCCAGCAGTTATACTGACAGGGTGGAGACCCAGTACTTC.

The chain joins TRBV30 to TRBJ1-1; TRBD1 matches at 7 bases. This CDR3 is 15 amino acids long. After removal of 2 bases from V and 7 bases from J, the junction contained 13 bases not matched to a gene. From germline, CDR1 is GTSNPN and CDR2 SVGIG (reference sequence). Written as DNA, the CDR3 is TGTGCCTGGAGTCAGGACAGGCAACTAACGAATGAAGCTTTCTTT. Its protein product is CAWSQDRQLTNEAFF.

The rearrangement links TRBV7-2 to TRBJ1-1; no clear D. The CDR3 covers 13 residues. Germline V lookup: CDR1 SGHTA, CDR2 FQGNSA. V was cut by 4 bases and J by 1 base, with 7 bases left in between. Here the CDR3 DNA reads TGTGCCAGCAGCTCAAGACAGAACACTGAAGCTTTCTTT. Translating gives CASSSRQNTEAFF.

The CDR3 region is CASILGQGRIDTQYF. CDR3 nucleotides: TGTGCCAGCATCCTGGGTCAGGGGCGGATAGATACGCAGTATTTT. The chain employs TRBV7-9 and TRBJ2-3; possible D gene TRBD1, 6 bases. The V and J ends lost 7 bases and 5 bases respectively, with 19 bases between them. Looked up from germline, CDR1 is SEHNR and CDR2 is FQNEAQ (reference sequence). This CDR3 is 15 amino acids long.

The V call is TRBV7-6, the J call TRBJ1-4, with D unresolved. CDR1 and CDR2 (germline): SGHVS, FNYEAQ. V was trimmed by 5 bases and J by 0 bases, leaving 19 bases between them. This CDR3 contains 18 residues. CDR3 DNA sequence: TGTGCCAGCAGCATGTTTCGGGGAGATTACTCAACTAATGAAAAACTGTTTTTT. Protein: CASSMFRGDYSTNEKLFF.

V is TRBV4-2 and J is TRBJ2-7, with 8 positions matching TRBD1. The CDR3 spans 13 residues. Trimming removed 4 bases from V and 5 bases from J; junction bases left unmatched: 4. The germline V gene has CDR1 LGHNA and CDR2 YNFKEQ. CDR3 coding DNA: TGTGCCAGCAGCCGAGACAGGGGCGACGAGCAGTACTTC. This encodes CASSRDRGDEQYF.

This clone was counted between two and nine times. This chain joins TRBV4-1 and TRBJ1-1; D call uncertain. Germline V gives CDR1 MGHRA, CDR2 YSYEKL. The CDR3 loop spans 17 amino acids. Trimming stripped 0 bases from V and 5 bases from J, with 19 bases between. Here the CDR3 DNA reads TGCGCCAGCAGCCAAGATGTATTAGGACGCAGGAGGACTGAAGCTTTCTTT. Protein: CASSQDVLGRRRTEAFF.

The V and J genes are TRBV10-3 and TRBJ2-1; possibly TRBD1 for D (5 bases). V lost 7 bases to trimming and J lost 7 bases, with 8 bases between them. Per the germline V gene, CDR1 is ENHRY and CDR2 is SYGVKD. The CDR3 totals 11 residues. DNA of the CDR3: TGTGCCATCACCCAGGGAAATGAGCAGTTCTTC. Protein sequence: CAITQGNEQFF.

The chain joins TRBV4-3 to TRBJ1-6; 9 bases agree with TRBD1. The CDR3 totals 18 residues. Trimming at V came to 2 bases and at J to 6 bases, leaving 11 bases not matched to a gene. Germline loops: CDR1 LGHNA, CDR2 YSLEER. CDR3 sequence reads: CASSQSGDRELSNSPLHF. CDR3 coding DNA: TGCGCCAGCAGCCAATCAGGGGACAGGGAGCTCAGTAATTCACCCCTCCACTTT.

The chain has TRBV19 and TRBJ1-5, with 7 bases lining up with TRBD1. CDR1 is LNHDA and CDR2 is SQIVND in the germline V gene (reference sequence). This CDR3 is built from 14 residues. The J segment lost 6 bases and the V segment lost 11 bases, leaving 13 bases of the junction unmatched. The CDR3 is CAGGDRERAQPQHF. The DNA of the CDR3 is TGTGCCGGTGGCGACAGGGAACGTGCTCAGCCCCAGCATTTT. The full variable domain, completed using reference TRBV19 and TRBJ1-5, is DGGITQSPKYLFRKEGQNVTLSCEQNLNHDAMYWYRQDPGQGLRLIYYSQIVNDFQKGDIAEGYSVSREKKESFPLTVTSAQKNPTAFYLCAGGDRERAQPQHFGDGTRLSIL.

V gene TRBV5-1 combines with J gene TRBJ2-6, with 7 bases lining up with TRBD1. CDR1 SGHRS and CDR2 YFSETQ come from the germline V gene. This CDR3 region has 16 residues. With 4 bases clipped from V and 2 bases from J, the junction kept 6 bases outside the gene matches. CDR3 coding DNA: TGCGCCAGCAGCCTCCAAGACAGGGCTGGGGCCAACGTCCTGACTTTC. This encodes CASSLQDRAGANVLTF.

The V call is TRBV29-1, the J call TRBJ1-2, with D possibly matching TRBD1 (6 bases). Per germline, CDR1 SQVTM and CDR2 ANQGSEA. Deletions cut 4 bases from V and 8 bases from J, with 17 bases between. The CDR3 covers 13 residues. The CDR3 sequence is CSVAGQGITGYTF. The CDR3 coding sequence is TGCAGCGTTGCCGGTCAGGGGATAACCGGCTACACCTTC.

On this clone: Other DNA sequences in this sample translate to the same CDR3. This chain links TRBV12-5 with TRBJ1-5; tentatively, D is TRBD1 (6 bases). Trimming stripped 1 base from V and 0 bases from J, with 7 bases between. This CDR3 has 15 amino acids. Germline values: CDR1 LGHNT, CDR2 FRNRAP. In DNA form, the CDR3 reads TGTGCTAGTGGTTTGGCGGACAGTAGCAATCAGCCCCAGCATTTT. Amino acids: CASGLADSSNQPQHF. The entire variable domain, with the rest obtained from reference TRBV12-5 and TRBJ1-5, is as follows: DARVTQTPRHKVTEMGQEVTMRCQPILGHNTVFWYRQTMMQGLELLAYFRNRAPLDDSGMPKDRFSAEMPDATLATLKIQPSEPRDSAVYFCASGLADSSNQPQHFGDGTRLSIL.

The V call is TRBV7-9, the J call TRBJ1-1; D unclear. CDR3 length: 14 residues. Trimming left V 0 bases short and J 8 bases short, with 13 bases between. Germline CDR1 reads SEHNR; CDR2 reads FQNEAQ (reference sequence). The DNA of the CDR3 is TGTGCCAGCAGCTTAGCGTCAGGTGTAGCGGAAGCTTTCTTT. Translation gives CASSLASGVAEAFF.